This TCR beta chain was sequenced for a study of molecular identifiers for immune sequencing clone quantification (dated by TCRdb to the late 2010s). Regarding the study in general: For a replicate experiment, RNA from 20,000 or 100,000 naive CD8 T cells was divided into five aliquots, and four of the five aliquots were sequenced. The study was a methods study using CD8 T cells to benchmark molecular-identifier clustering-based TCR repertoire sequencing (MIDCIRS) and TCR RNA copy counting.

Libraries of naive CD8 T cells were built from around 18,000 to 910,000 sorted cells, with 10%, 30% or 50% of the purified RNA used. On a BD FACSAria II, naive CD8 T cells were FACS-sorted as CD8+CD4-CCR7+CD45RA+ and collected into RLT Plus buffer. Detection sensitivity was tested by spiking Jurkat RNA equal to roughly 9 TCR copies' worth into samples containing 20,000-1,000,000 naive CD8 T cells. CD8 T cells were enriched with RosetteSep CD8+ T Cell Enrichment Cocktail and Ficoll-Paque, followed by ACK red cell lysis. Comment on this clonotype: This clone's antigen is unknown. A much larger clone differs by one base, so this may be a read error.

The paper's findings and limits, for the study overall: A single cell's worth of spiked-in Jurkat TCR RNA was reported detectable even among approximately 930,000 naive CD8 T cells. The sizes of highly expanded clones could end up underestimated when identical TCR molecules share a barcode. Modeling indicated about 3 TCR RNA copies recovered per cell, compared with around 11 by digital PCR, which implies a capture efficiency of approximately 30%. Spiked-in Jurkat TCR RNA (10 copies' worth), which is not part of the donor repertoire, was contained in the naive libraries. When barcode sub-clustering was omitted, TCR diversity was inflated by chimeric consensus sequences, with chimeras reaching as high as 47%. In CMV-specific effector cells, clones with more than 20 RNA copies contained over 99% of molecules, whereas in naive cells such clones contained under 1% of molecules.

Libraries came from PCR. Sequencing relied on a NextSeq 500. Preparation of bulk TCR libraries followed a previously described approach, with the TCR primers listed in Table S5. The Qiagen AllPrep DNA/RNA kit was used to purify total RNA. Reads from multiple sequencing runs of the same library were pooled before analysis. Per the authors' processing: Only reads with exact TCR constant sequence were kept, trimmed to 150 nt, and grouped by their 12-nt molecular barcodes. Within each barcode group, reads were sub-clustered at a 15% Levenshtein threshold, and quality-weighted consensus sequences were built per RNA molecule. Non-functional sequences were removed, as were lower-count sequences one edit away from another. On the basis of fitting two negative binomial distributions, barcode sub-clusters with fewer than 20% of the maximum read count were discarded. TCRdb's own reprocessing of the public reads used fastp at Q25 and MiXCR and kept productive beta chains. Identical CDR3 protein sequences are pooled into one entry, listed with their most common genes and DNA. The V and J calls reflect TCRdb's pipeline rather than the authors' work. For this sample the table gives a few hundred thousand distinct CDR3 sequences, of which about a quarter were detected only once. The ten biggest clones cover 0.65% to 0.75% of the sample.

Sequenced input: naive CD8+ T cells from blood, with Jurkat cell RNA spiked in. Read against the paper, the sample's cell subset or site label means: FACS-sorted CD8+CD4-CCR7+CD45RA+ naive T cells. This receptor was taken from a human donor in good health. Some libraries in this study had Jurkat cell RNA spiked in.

The DNA is TGTGCCAACAGAAGTCAGGGGGCAAACGAGCAGTACTTC. Translated, this is CANRSQGANEQYF. The rearrangement joined TRBV27 to TRBJ2-7; 8 nucleotides in the junction match TRBD1. CDR1 and CDR2, looked up from the germline V gene (reference sequence), are MNHEY and SMNVEV. The CDR3 starts with the cysteine, ends with the phenylalanine, and has 13 residues. The entry retains the CDR3 DNA only, 39 bases that are in frame from base 1. Clipping removes 10 bases from V and 5 bases from J, with 10 as the unmatched junction base count.